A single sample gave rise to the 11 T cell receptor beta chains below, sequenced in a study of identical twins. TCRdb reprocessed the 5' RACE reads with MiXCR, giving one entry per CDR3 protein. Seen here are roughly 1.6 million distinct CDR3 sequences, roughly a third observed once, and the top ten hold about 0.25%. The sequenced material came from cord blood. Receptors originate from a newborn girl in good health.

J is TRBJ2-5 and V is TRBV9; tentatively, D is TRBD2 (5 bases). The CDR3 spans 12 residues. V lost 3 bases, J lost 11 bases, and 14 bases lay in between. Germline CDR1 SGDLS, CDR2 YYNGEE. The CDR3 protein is CASSERGGEQYF. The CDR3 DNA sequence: TGTGCCAGCAGCGAGCGAGGAGGTGAGCAGTACTTC.

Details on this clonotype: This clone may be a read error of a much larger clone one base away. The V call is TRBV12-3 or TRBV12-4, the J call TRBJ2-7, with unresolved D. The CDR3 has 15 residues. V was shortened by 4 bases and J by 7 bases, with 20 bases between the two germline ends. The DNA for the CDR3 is TGTGCCAGCAGTTCTAACACTGGCTCCTACAATGAGCAGTACTTC. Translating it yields CASSSNTGSYNEQYF.

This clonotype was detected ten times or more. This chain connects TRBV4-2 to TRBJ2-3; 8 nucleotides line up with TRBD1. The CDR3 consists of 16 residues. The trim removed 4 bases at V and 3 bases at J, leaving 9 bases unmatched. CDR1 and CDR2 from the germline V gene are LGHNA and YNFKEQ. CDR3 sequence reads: CASSRRGQGKTDTQYF. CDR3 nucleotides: TGTGCCAGCAGCCGCCGAGGACAGGGAAAAACAGATACGCAGTATTTT.

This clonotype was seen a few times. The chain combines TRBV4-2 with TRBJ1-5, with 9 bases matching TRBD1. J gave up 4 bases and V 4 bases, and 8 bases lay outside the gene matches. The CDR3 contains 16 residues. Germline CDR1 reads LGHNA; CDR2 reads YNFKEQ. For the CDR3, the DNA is TGTGCCAGCAGCCGAGGCACAGGGGGCGGGAATCAGCCCCAGCATTTT. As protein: CASSRGTGGGNQPQHF.

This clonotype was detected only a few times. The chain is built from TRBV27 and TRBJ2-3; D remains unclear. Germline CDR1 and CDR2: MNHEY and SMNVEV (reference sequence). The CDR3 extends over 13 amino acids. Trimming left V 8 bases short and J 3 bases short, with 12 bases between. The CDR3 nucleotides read TGTGCCAGCGTTAACTACTTTACAGATACGCAGTATTTT. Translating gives CASVNYFTDTQYF.

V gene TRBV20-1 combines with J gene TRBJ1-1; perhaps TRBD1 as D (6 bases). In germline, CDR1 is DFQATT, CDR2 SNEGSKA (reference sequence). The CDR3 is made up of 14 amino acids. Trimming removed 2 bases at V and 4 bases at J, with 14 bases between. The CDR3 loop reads CSARRVQGVTEAFF. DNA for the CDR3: TGCAGTGCTAGAAGGGTACAGGGAGTCACTGAAGCTTTCTTT.

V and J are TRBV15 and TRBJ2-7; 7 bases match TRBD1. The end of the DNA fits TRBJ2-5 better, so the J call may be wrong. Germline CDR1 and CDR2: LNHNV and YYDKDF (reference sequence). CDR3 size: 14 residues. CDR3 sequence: CATSRDYRGETQYF. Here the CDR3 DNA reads TGTGCCACCAGCAGAGATTACAGGGGAGAGACCCAGTACTTC.

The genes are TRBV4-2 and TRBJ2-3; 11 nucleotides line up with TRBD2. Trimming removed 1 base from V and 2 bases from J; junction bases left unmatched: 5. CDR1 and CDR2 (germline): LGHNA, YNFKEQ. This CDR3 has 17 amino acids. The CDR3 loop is CASSQVGLAEDTDTQYF. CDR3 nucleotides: TGTGCCAGCAGCCAAGTGGGACTAGCGGAGGACACAGATACGCAGTATTTT.

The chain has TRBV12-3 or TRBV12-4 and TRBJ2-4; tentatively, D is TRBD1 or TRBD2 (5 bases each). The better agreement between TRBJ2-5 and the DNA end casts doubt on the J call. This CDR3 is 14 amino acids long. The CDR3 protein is CASSSSGTWETQYF. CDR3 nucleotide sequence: TGTGCCAGCAGTTCCTCAGGGACCTGGGAGACCCAGTACTTC.

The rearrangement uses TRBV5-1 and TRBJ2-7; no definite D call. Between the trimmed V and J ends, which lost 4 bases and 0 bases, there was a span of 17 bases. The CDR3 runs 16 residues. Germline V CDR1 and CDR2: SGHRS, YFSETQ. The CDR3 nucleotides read TGCGCCAGCAGCCGAACACTCTTCCCTCTCTCCTACGAGCAGTACTTC. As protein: CASSRTLFPLSYEQYF. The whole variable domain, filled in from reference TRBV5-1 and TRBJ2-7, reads KAGVTQTPRYLIKTRGQQVTLSCSPISGHRSVSWYQQTPGQGLQFLFEYFSETQRNKGNFPGRFSGRQFSNSRSEMNVSTLELGDSALYLCASSRTLFPLSYEQYFGPGTRLTVT.

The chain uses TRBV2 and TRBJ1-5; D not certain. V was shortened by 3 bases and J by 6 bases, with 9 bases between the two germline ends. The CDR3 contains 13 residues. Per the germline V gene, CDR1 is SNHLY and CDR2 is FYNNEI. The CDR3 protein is CASSDDWGQPQHF. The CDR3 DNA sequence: TGTGCCAGCAGTGATGACTGGGGTCAGCCCCAGCATTTT.